This T cell receptor beta chain was profiled in a study of CD8 T cells in Susac syndrome. Bulk CD8+ and CD4+ cells came from magnetic negative isolation; CD8+ TEMRA by FACS. The CDR3 totals 13 residues. V lost 6 bases to trimming and J lost 1 base, with 9 bases between them. A quantity of roughly 0.5 to 1 ug RNA underwent reverse transcription using random hexamers. TCRdb called the immunoSEQ multiplex PCR reads again in MiXCR, with one record for every CDR3 protein. The repertoire holds about 190,000 distinct CDR3 sequences, approximately 96% seen once, with 0.075% to 0.1% in the top ten. Sequenced input: CD4+ T cells from PBMCs. The receptor's source is a human donor with Susac syndrome. The rearrangement links TRBV12-3 or TRBV12-4 to TRBJ1-1; D remains unclear. The CDR3: CASSKRQNTEAFF. The CDR3 DNA sequence: TGTGCCAGCAGCAAACGACAGAACACTGAAGCTTTCTTT.